These 25 T cell receptor beta chains were sequenced from one sample in a study of identical twins. TCRdb re-called the 5' RACE reads with MiXCR, one entry per CDR3 protein. The data show approximately 220,000 distinct CDR3 sequences, about 7.5% seen once. These data were likewise used in another study, on yellow fever vaccine responses in identical twins.

Material for sequencing was memory (CD45RO+) T cells sorted from blood. The receptor source for this set is a woman aged 18-30 years in good health.

To note about this clonotype: The junction shows a germline mismatch at one end, possibly a read error. As DNA, the CDR3 is TGTGCTAGCAGCTTAGCACAGGGAGGCGGCAATGAGCAGTTCTTC. Protein product: CASSLAQGGGNEQFF. The chain carries TRBV7-7 and TRBJ2-1; D might be TRBD1 or TRBD2, each matching 6 bases. Germline values: CDR1 SSHAT, CDR2 FNYEAQ (reference sequence). The CDR3 contains 15 residues.

This sequence joins TRBV3-1 and TRBJ1-2; D remains ambiguous. V lost 1 base and J 7 bases, leaving 7 bases between the germline ends. Germline V CDR1 and CDR2: LGHDT, YNNKEL (reference sequence). This CDR3 is 12 amino acids long. CDR3 nucleotide sequence: TGTGCCAGCAGCCAAGGGTCTGGTGGCTACACCTTC. This translates into CASSQGSGGYTF.

This rearrangement joins TRBV6-2 or TRBV6-3 to TRBJ2-7, with TRBD2 matching over 9 bases. V trimming: 1 base; J trimming: 6 bases; junction bases outside the gene matches: 4. Germline lookup yields CDR1 MNHEY and CDR2 SVGEGT. This CDR3 comprises 14 residues. In DNA, the CDR3 is TGTGCCAGCAGTTACTTAGCGGGAGAGGGCGAGCAGTACTTC. It yields the protein CASSYLAGEGEQYF.

The gene calls are TRBV6-1 and TRBJ2-3, with D possibly being TRBD1 or TRBD2 (5 bases each). From germline, CDR1 is MNHNS and CDR2 SASEGT. CDR3 length: 14 amino acids. V lost 7 bases and J 10 bases, leaving 21 bases between the germline ends. The CDR3 coding sequence is TGTGCCAGCACCAGGACGGCTAAGGGGACGCCGCAGTATTTT. This sequence encodes CASTRTAKGTPQYF.

In its sample, this clonotype was seen a few times. This sequence joins TRBV20-1 and TRBJ2-1; D ambiguous. The CDR3 sequence is 13 residues long. Germline CDR1 and CDR2: DFQATT and SNEGSKA (reference sequence). V was clipped by 5 bases and J by 8 bases, with 16 bases between them. CDR3 amino acids: CSADNFSTDEQFF. CDR3 coding DNA: TGCAGTGCTGACAACTTCTCGACCGATGAGCAGTTCTTC.

This clonotype has a count of ten or more. V is TRBV7-2 and J is TRBJ1-5, with 8 bases identical to TRBD1. The CDR3 has 16 residues. Per the germline V gene, CDR1 is SGHTA and CDR2 is FQGNSA. V gave up 5 bases and J gave up 7 bases; unmatched junction bases: 13. The CDR3: CASSPSETGALQPQHF. In DNA form, the CDR3 reads TGTGCCAGCAGCCCCAGCGAGACAGGGGCGCTCCAGCCCCAGCATTTT.

The chain carries TRBV13 and TRBJ2-1; possibly TRBD1 for D (6 bases). The V gene's germline CDR1 is PRHDT and CDR2 FYEKMQ (reference sequence). V lost 1 base, J lost 9 bases, and 13 bases lay in between. The CDR3 runs 14 residues. CDR3 nucleotide sequence: TGTGCCAGCAGCTTAGAGACAGGACTTGGTGAGCAGTTCTTC. It translates to CASSLETGLGEQFF.

J is TRBJ1-5 and V is TRBV5-5; tentatively, D is TRBD1 (5 bases). The CDR3 totals 15 residues. The V and J ends lost 4 bases and 3 bases respectively, with 14 bases between them. Germline CDR1 and CDR2: SGHKS and YYEKEE (reference sequence). CDR3 sequence reads: CASSRAGSNNQPQHF. CDR3 DNA sequence: TGTGCCAGCAGCCGAGCAGGGTCGAACAATCAGCCCCAGCATTTT.

In this sample, this clonotype turned up a few times. The chain has TRBV20-1 and TRBJ2-3, with 7 bases that match TRBD1. V gave up 5 bases and J gave up 4 bases; unmatched junction bases: 12. The CDR3 consists of 15 residues. Germline V gene lookup returns CDR1 DFQATT and CDR2 SNEGSKA (reference sequence). The CDR3 spells CSASTPTGFADTQYF. The CDR3 DNA follows: TGCAGTGCTTCTACACCGACAGGGTTCGCAGATACGCAGTATTTT.

Turning to this clonotype: Since a much larger clone is just one base distant, this may be a read error. V usage is TRBV7-9 and J usage is TRBJ2-1; D remains unclear. Trimming shortened V by 4 bases and J by 5 bases, and 3 bases separated the two germline ends. Germline V gene data show CDR1 as SEHNR and CDR2 as FQNEAQ (reference sequence). This CDR3 region has 11 residues. CDR3 protein: CASSYHNEQFF. The CDR3 DNA is TGTGCCAGCAGCTACCACAATGAGCAGTTCTTC.

The rearrangement uses TRBV11-2 and TRBJ2-2, with TRBD2 identical over 8 bases. Germline V lookup: CDR1 SGHAT, CDR2 FQNNGV. The CDR3 totals 16 residues. J was trimmed by 4 bases and V by 4 bases; bases with no gene match: 8. Here the CDR3 reads CASSSRAGVSTGELFF. The CDR3, as DNA: TGTGCCAGCAGCTCCCGAGCGGGAGTGAGCACCGGGGAGCTGTTTTTT. The full variable domain, in which reference TRBV11-2 and TRBJ2-2 provide the parts outside the CDR3, is EAGVAQSPRYKIIEKRQSVAFWCNPISGHATLYWYQQILGQGPKLLIQFQNNGVVDDSQLPKDRFSAERLKGVDSTLKIQPAKLEDSAVYLCASSSRAGVSTGELFFGEGSRLTVL.

In this sample, this clonotype turned up many times. The rearrangement links TRBV11-2 to TRBJ2-5; TRBD2 matches at 13 bases. Germline values: CDR1 SGHAT, CDR2 FQNNGV. V lost 5 bases, J lost 5 bases, and 8 bases stayed unmatched. The CDR3 contains 16 residues. The CDR3 nucleotides read TGTGCCAGCAGCGTACGGACTAGCGGGAGCCGGGAGACCCAGTACTTC. Encoded protein: CASSVRTSGSRETQYF.

This clonotype was counted between two and nine times. The rearrangement joins TRBV28 to TRBJ1-3; D remains ambiguous. The CDR3 length is 14 residues. Germline V gene lookup returns CDR1 MDHEN and CDR2 SYDVKM. V dropped 3 bases and J dropped 4 bases, with 10 bases sitting between them. For the CDR3, the DNA is TGTGCCAGCAGTTTGACTCCGGGAGGAAACACCATATATTTT. It codes for CASSLTPGGNTIYF.

The rearrangement uses TRBV9 and TRBJ2-5; 8 bases are a match to TRBD2. The germline CDR1 and CDR2 sequences are SGDLS and YYNGEE. V trimming: 6 bases; J trimming: 2 bases; junction bases outside the gene matches: 9. The CDR3 runs 15 residues. The CDR3 DNA is TGTGCCAGCACCGCACTAGCGGCCCGACAAGAGACCCAGTACTTC. The encoded protein is CASTALAARQETQYF. The complete variable domain, with remaining parts taken from reference TRBV9 and TRBJ2-5, reads DSGVTQTPKHLITATGQRVTLRCSPRSGDLSVYWYQQSLDQGLQFLIQYYNGEERAKGNILERFSAQQFPDLHSELNLSSLELGDSALYFCASTALAARQETQYFGPGTRLLVL.

This clonotype came up many times. The CDR3 region is CASSLGERGRETQYF. CDR3 sequence (DNA): TGTGCCAGCAGCTTAGGGGAGAGGGGGCGGGAGACCCAGTACTTC. This chain uses TRBV11-2 with TRBJ2-5; 7 bases are a match to TRBD1. CDR1 and CDR2 from the germline V gene are SGHAT and FQNNGV. Trimming took 1 base from V and 5 from J; bases not matched to a gene: 7. The CDR3 loop spans 15 amino acids. The full variable domain, in which reference TRBV11-2 and TRBJ2-5 provide the parts outside the CDR3, is EAGVAQSPRYKIIEKRQSVAFWCNPISGHATLYWYQQILGQGPKLLIQFQNNGVVDDSQLPKDRFSAERLKGVDSTLKIQPAKLEDSAVYLCASSLGERGRETQYFGPGTRLLVL.

The chain is built from TRBV7-8 and TRBJ2-1; tentative D call: TRBD1 (6 bases). Germline-derived CDR1 and CDR2 are SGHVS and FQNEAQ. V gave up 5 bases and J gave up 9 bases, with 14 bases separating them. This CDR3 comprises 13 residues. CDR3 bases: TGTGCCAGCAGCCAAACAGGGAAGGGTGAGCAGTTCTTC. Translated: CASSQTGKGEQFF.

This clonotype was detected many times. The rearrangement links TRBV4-3 to TRBJ2-6; perhaps TRBD1 as D (5 bases). CDR3 size: 16 residues. The germline CDR1 and CDR2 sequences are LGHNA and YSLEER. Trimming pared 0 bases from V and 0 bases from J, leaving 6 bases between. DNA of the CDR3: TGCGCCAGCAGCCAAGAGCAGGGCTCTGGGGCCAACGTCCTGACTTTC. Translated, it gives CASSQEQGSGANVLTF.

The chain couples TRBV20-1 to TRBJ2-4; D call uncertain. Looked up from germline, CDR1 is DFQATT and CDR2 is SNEGSKA (reference sequence). There are 11 residues in the CDR3. Trimming left V 3 bases short and J 7 bases short, with 7 bases between. Here the CDR3 DNA reads TGCAGTGCTAGCGGGTTGAACATTCAGTACTTC. Translating it yields CSASGLNIQYF.

This clonotype was detected ten times or more. V usage is TRBV4-2 and J usage is TRBJ1-5; the D is unclear. V was trimmed by 3 bases and J by 3 bases, leaving 9 bases between them. CDR3 size: 14 residues. The V gene's germline CDR1 is LGHNA and CDR2 YNFKEQ. CDR3: CASSQGSNNQPQHF. The CDR3 DNA reads as TGTGCCAGCAGCCAGGGCTCGAACAATCAGCCCCAGCATTTT.

The table lists this clonotype with many counts. The rearrangement uses TRBV29-1 and TRBJ2-1, with D uncertain. The germline CDR1 and CDR2 sequences are SQVTM and ANQGSEA. The CDR3 runs 15 residues. Trimming took 5 bases from V and 4 from J, leaving 18 bases between them. CDR3 coding DNA: TGCAGCGTTCGGTATAAAGGGTCGGTGTACAATGAGCAGTTCTTC. Protein product: CSVRYKGSVYNEQFF.

In this sample, this clonotype turned up many times. The gene calls are TRBV7-2 and TRBJ2-5; D is perhaps TRBD2 (6 bases). Per germline, CDR1 SGHTA and CDR2 FQGNSA. This CDR3 comprises 14 residues. The V and J ends lost 4 bases and 2 bases respectively, with 11 bases between them. The CDR3 is CASSSIAAQETQYF. CDR3 coding DNA: TGTGCCAGCAGCTCGATAGCGGCTCAAGAGACCCAGTACTTC.

This clonotype was observed at least ten times. The chain links TRBV3-1 to TRBJ1-5; perhaps TRBD1 as D (6 bases). CDR3 length: 14 residues. The V and J ends lost 7 bases and 1 base respectively, with 11 bases between them. Looked up from germline, CDR1 is LGHDT and CDR2 is YNNKEL (reference sequence). The CDR3 sequence is CASNLQGSNQPQHF. In DNA form, the CDR3 reads TGTGCCAGCAACCTACAGGGCAGCAATCAGCCCCAGCATTTT.

This clonotype was seen only a few times. The chain joins TRBV11-2 to TRBJ2-1; no reliable D call. V gave up 5 bases and J gave up 6 bases, with 14 bases separating them. The CDR3 sequence is 14 residues long. Germline CDR1 reads SGHAT; CDR2 reads FQNNGV. The DNA for the CDR3 is TGTGCCAGCAGCCAAACGACCCTAACCAATGAGCAGTTCTTC. It yields the protein CASSQTTLTNEQFF.

This clonotype was seen repeatedly, ten times or more. This sequence joins TRBV12-3 or TRBV12-4 and TRBJ2-5; tentatively, D is TRBD1 (5 bases). The CDR3 runs to 14 residues. Trimming stripped 3 bases from V and 3 bases from J, with 11 bases between. Written as DNA, the CDR3 is TGTGCCAGCAGTTTTTTGAAGGGGAAAGAGACCCAGTACTTC. This gives the protein CASSFLKGKETQYF.

This clonotype occurred many times. V usage is TRBV4-2 and J usage is TRBJ1-2; D may be TRBD1 (5 bases). Germline assignment: CDR1 LGHNA and CDR2 YNFKEQ. Trimming shortened V by 6 bases and J by 1 base, and 21 bases separated the two germline ends. The CDR3 runs to 17 residues. DNA of the CDR3: TGTGCCAGCAGGCAACCCCTTAGACAGAAGATTAACTATGGCTACACCTTC. This translates into CASRQPLRQKINYGYTF.